Listed below are T cell receptor beta chains from one sample, sequenced in a study of T cell changes during pregnancy in multiple sclerosis. Clones were sequenced by immunoSEQ multiplex PCR, and TCRdb holds only the in-frame ones, with some missing. Altogether about 70,000 clones are present, approximately 94% being singletons, with the ten largest covering more than 0.45%. Here the sequenced sample was peripheral blood, taken in the third trimester of pregnancy. The receptors were sampled from a female donor with multiple sclerosis, enrolled in a pregnancy study. Each CDR3 is given with its conserved first and last residue.

v_call	j_call	cdr3_aa
TRBV9	TRBJ2-2	CASSVGIGDRNTGELFF
TRBV4-3	TRBJ1-2	CASSQVGGGNYGYTF
TRBV2	TRBJ2-2	CASSQTVTTGELFF
TRBV4-2	TRBJ2-7	CASSQDIAGGYEQYF
TRBV5-8	TRBJ2-7	CASSLRGAPYEQYF
TRBV5-1	TRBJ1-4	CASSLGDRETSNEKLFF
TRBV5-4	TRBJ1-2	CASSYSSAANYGYTF
TRBV2	TRBJ1-2	CASTVPPGNYGYTF
TRBV2	TRBJ1-1	CATWERNTEAFF
TRBV27	TRBJ2-1	CASSTRLAGGNRTYNEQFF
TRBV27	TRBJ1-1	CASSSRWTQGGEDTEAFF
TRBV25-1	TRBJ2-1	CASSESRWDRGIDNEQFF
TRBV19	TRBJ1-1	CASSIPRGQGNTEAFF
TRBV2	TRBJ1-1	CASSRQGNTEAFF
TRBV5-1	TRBJ1-1	CASSPGWSQQIAEAFF
TRBV15	TRBJ1-1	CATSILDRGTEAFF
TRBV30	TRBJ1-2	CAWSVHSSYGYTF
TRBV7-9	TRBJ2-3	CASSLVAAPTDTQYF
TRBV9	TRBJ2-1	CASSVGGPGHPSYNEQFF
TRBV30	TRBJ1-1	CAWRGRENTEAFF
TRBV27	TRBJ1-2	CASTQLGDRGSYGYTF
TRBV11-2	TRBJ2-3	CASSRSGQGGTDTQYF
TRBV7-8	TRBJ1-3	CASSLAGLSSGNTIYF
TRBV5-4	TRBJ2-3	CASGAGATDTQYF
TRBV5-1	TRBJ1-1	CASSPSGGASGTEAFF
TRBV10-3	TRBJ1-3	CAISPQVGSGNTIYF
TRBV19	TRBJ2-3	CASSILAGGLGTDTQYF
TRBV6-5	TRBJ2-7	CASSTDRSYEQYF
TRBV18	TRBJ2-7	CASSQDRGSYEQYF
TRBV5-1	TRBJ1-1	CASSPETGLEAFF
TRBV6-5	TRBJ1-5	CASSSGGQPQHF
TRBV6-5	TRBJ1-2	CASTPSFELYGYTF
TRBV11-3	TRBJ2-3	CASSPRGVSTDTQYF
TRBV4-2	TRBJ2-2	CASSPRTGEVSGELFF
TRBV2	TRBJ1-1	CASNPRNMGTEAFF
TRBV6-5	TRBJ2-7	CASAPHRGGNSEQYF
TRBV7-3	TRBJ2-1	CASSYGTRGRRRNEQFF
TRBV5-4	TRBJ1-1	CASSAQGAEAFF
TRBV18	TRBJ1-1	CASSPMSLKNTEAFF